This T cell receptor (beta chain) was identified in a study of early T cells in non-severe SARS-CoV-2 infection (dated by TCRdb to the early 2020s). Background on the whole study: TCR sequencing used bulk RNA from unsorted whole blood, so alpha and beta chains could not be paired. General conclusions and limits of the study: VDJdb matching was skewed toward anti-spike CD8 responses and likely underestimated virus-specific expansions by missing private and CD4 specificities.

This was a case-control study nested in a cohort of healthcare workers in London, UK, who had nasopharyngeal swab PCR tests and blood samples taken every week. Healthcare workers were enrolled in the week of the UK lockdown, from 23 to 31 March 2020, and were followed every week for up to about 15 weeks. Preparation of the library involved 5' RACE. The sample was run on a NextSeq 500. In the TCR library protocol, unique molecular identifiers were attached to individual cDNA molecules to correct for PCR bias and sequencing error. Sequencing covered both TCR alpha and beta chains, and within each sample the abundances of alpha and beta sequences were tightly co-correlated. The source study handled its data this way. Decombinator V4 was used to annotate TCR sequences for V gene, J gene and CDR3. Expanded TCRs were defined as changing significantly between any two time points under a Poisson model with p below 0.0001. TCR abundances were normalised to the total number of TCRs sequenced in each sample and reported as counts per million. TRAV1-2 paired with TRAJ12, TRAJ20 or TRAJ33 defined MAIT TCRs, while TRAV10 paired with TRAJ18 defined iNKT TCRs. VDJdb, accessed 1 November 2021, was searched for CMV, EBV and SARS-CoV-2 annotated TCRs, with TCRs annotated for multiple antigens excluded. In TCRdb, the public reads were trimmed at Q25 with fastp and aligned with MiXCR, with productive beta chains retained. Each record represents a unique CDR3 protein, reported with the most common genes and DNA among its rows. The V and J calls here are based on TCRdb, not the publication. The sample data list about 48,000 distinct CDR3 sequences, and 6% to 8% of these were observed just once. The ten top clones hold 5.8% of the sample.

The CDR1 and CDR2 encoded by the germline V gene are KGHSH and LQKENI. V and J are truncated by 1 base and 0 bases respectively, leaving an intervening sequence of 9 bases. The CDR3 contains 15 residues, cysteine and phenylalanine counted. Only the CDR3 DNA is retained, 45 bases long and in frame from the first base. This clonotype has more than one count but fewer than ten. Its recognized antigen is unknown. No clone much larger than this one lies a single base away; base qualities are absent. The sample consisted of whole blood. This sequence originates from an adult who was a healthcare worker with PCR-confirmed SARS-CoV-2 infection or an uninfected control (not recorded which). Recombination linked TRBV18 to TRBJ1-2; the D gene lacks a confident call. The sequenced DNA: TGTGCCAGCTCACCACAGAGTACTCCTAACTATGGCTACACCTTC. This sequence encodes CASSPQSTPNYGYTF. Outside the CDR3, residues come from the reference TRBV18 and TRBJ1-2 proteins, so the full variable domain is: NAGVMQNPRHLVRRRGQEARLRCSPMKGHSHVYWYRQLPEEGLKFMVYLQKENIIDESGMPKERFSAEFPKEGPSILRIQQVVRGDSAAYFCASSPQSTPNYGYTFGSGTRLTVV.